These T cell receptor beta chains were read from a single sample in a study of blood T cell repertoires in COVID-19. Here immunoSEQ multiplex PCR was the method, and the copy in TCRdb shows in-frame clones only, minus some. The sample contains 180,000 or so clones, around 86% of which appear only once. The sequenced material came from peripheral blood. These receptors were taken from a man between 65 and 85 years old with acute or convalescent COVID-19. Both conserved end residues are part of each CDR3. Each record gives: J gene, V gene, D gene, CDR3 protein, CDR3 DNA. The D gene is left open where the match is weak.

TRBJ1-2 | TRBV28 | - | CASSFRAAGFGYTF | TGTGCCAGCAGTTTTAGAGCGGCAGGCTTTGGCTACACCTTC
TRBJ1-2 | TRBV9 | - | CASNLGTGPYGYTF | TGTGCCAGCAACCTAGGCACAGGGCCCTATGGCTACACCTTC
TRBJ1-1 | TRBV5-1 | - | CASSFGERSTEAFF | TGCGCCAGCAGTTTTGGGGAGCGAAGCACTGAAGCTTTCTTT
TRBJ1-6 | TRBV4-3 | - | CASSLAGNNAPLHF | TGCGCCAGCAGCCTAGCGGGGAATAATGCACCCCTCCACTTT
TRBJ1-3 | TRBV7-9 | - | CASSYGEVSGNTIYF | TGTGCCAGCAGCTACGGGGAGGTTTCTGGAAACACCATATATTTT
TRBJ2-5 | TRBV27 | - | CASSLRGGRRQETQYF | TGTGCCAGCAGTTTAAGGGGGGGTCGGCGCCAAGAGACCCAGTACTTC
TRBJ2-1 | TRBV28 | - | CASHRAGGVIEQFF | TGTGCCAGCCATCGGGCGGGTGGGGTGATAGAGCAGTTCTTC
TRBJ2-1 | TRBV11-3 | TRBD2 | CASSWGLAGSYNEQFF | TGTGCCAGCAGCTGGGGACTAGCGGGGTCCTACAATGAGCAGTTCTTC
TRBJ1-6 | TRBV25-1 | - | CASCGSFTGHSPLHF | TGTGCCAGCTGTGGATCTTTCACAGGGCACTCACCCCTCCACTTT
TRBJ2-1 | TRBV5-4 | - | CASSSRDIYNEQFF | TGTGCCAGCAGCTCCCGGGACATATACAATGAGCAGTTCTTC
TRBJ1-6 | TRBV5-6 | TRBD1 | CASSLDRVGSPLHF | TGTGCCAGCAGCCTAGACAGGGTTGGTTCACCCCTCCACTTT
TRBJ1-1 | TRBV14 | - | CASSPWRAEAFF | TGTGCCAGCAGCCCATGGAGAGCTGAAGCTTTCTTT
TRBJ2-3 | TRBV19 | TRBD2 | CASSILAGGQGGDTQYF | TGTGCCAGTAGTATCCTAGCGGGGGGCCAAGGCGGGGATACGCAGTATTTT
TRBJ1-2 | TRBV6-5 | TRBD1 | CASSRTGTPYYGYTF | TGTGCCAGCAGCCGGACAGGGACGCCCTACTATGGCTACACCTTC
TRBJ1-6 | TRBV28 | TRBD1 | CASSLLQGESPLHF | TGTGCCAGCAGTTTATTGCAGGGGGAATCACCCCTCCACTTT